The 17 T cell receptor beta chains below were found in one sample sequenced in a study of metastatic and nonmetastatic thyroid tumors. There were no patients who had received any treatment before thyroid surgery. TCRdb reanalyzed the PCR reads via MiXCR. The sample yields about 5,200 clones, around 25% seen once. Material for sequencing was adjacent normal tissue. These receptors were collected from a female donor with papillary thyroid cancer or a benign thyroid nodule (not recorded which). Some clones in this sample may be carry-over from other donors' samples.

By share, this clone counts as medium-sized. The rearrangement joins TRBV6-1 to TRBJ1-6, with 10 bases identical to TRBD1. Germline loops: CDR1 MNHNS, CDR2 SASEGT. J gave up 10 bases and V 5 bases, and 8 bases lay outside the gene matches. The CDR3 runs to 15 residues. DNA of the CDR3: TGTGCCAGCAGTACAGGGACAGGGGATTCGTCACCCCTCCACTTT. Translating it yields CASSTGTGDSSPLHF.

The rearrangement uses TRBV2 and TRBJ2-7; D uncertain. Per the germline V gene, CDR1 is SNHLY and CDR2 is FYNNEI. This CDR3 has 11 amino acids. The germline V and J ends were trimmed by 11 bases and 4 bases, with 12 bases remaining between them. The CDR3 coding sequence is TGTGCCCGCGGCCTGGGGTACGAGCAGTACTTC. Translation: CARGLGYEQYF.

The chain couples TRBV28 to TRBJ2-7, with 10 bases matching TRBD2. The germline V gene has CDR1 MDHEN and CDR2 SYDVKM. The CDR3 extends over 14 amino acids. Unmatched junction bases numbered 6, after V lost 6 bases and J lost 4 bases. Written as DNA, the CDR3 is TGTGCCAGCAGCCTAGCGGGAGCTAGGTACGAGCAGTACTTC. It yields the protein CASSLAGARYEQYF.

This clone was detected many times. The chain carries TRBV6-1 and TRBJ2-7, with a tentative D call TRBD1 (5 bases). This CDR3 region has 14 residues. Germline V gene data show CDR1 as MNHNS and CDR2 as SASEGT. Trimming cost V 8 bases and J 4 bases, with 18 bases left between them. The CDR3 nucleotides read TGTGCCAGCTCCCTAGGACAAGTTGGGTACGAGCAGTACTTC. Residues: CASSLGQVGYEQYF.

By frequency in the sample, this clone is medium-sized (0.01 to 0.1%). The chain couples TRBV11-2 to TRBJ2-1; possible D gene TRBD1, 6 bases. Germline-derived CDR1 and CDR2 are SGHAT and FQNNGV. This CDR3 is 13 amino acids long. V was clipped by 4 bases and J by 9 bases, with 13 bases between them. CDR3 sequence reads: CASSSGELGEQFF. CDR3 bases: TGTGCCAGCAGCTCAGGGGAGTTGGGTGAGCAGTTCTTC.

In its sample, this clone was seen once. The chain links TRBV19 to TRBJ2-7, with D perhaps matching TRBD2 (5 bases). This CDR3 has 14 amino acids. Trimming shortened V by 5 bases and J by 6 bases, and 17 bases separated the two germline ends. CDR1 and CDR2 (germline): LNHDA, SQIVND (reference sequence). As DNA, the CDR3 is TGTGCCAGTAGTTCGTGCACTAGTTTCATCGAGCAGTACTTC. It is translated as CASSSCTSFIEQYF.

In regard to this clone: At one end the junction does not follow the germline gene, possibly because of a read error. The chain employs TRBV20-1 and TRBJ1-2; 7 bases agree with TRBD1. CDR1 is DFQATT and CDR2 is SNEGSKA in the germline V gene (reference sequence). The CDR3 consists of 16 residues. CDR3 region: CSAGDNTGATGYGYTF. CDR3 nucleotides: TGCAGTGCTGGAGATAATACAGGGGCCACAGGCTATGGCTACACCTTC.

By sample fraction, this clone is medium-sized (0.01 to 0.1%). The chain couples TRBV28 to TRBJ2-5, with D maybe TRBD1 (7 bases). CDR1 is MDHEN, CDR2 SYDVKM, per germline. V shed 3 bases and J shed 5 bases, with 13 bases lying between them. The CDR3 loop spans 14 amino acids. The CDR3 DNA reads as TGTGCCAGCAGTTTCAGGGGGGTGGGGGAGACCCAGTACTTC. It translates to CASSFRGVGETQYF.

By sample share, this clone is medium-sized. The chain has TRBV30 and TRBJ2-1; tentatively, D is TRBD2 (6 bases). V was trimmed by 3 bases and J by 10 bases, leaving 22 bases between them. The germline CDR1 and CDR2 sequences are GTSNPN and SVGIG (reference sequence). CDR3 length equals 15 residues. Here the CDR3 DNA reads TGTGCCTGGAGCAAACAGGCGGGAAAGAATGTAGAGCAGTTCTTC. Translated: CAWSKQAGKNVEQFF.

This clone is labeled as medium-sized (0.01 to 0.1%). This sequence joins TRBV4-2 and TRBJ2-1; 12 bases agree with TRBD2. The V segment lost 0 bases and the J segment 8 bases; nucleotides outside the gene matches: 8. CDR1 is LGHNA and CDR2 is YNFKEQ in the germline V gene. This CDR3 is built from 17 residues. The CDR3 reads CASSQESLAGGLYEQFF. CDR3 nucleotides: TGTGCCAGCAGCCAAGAGTCACTAGCGGGGGGCCTGTATGAGCAGTTCTTC.

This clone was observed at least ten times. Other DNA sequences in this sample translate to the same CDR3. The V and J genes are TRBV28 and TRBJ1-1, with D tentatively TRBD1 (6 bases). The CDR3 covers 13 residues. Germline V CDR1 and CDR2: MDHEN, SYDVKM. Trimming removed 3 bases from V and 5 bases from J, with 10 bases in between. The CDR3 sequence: CASSLQGTTEAFF. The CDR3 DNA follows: TGTGCCAGCAGTTTGCAGGGGACAACTGAAGCTTTCTTT.

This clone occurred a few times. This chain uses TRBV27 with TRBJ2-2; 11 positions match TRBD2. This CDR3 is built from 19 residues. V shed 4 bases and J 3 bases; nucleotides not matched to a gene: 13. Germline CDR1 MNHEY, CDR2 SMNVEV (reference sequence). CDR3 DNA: TGTGCCAGCAGTTCTATTGGGACTAGCGGATTCGAGGACACCGGGGAGCTGTTTTTT. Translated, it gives CASSSIGTSGFEDTGELFF.

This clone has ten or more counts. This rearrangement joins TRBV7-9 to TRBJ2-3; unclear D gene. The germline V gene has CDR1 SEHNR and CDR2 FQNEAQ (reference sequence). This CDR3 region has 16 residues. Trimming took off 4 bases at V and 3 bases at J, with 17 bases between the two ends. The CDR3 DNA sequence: TGTGCCAGCAGCTCCGGTGTAGGCCGGGTGACAGATACGCAGTATTTT. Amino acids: CASSSGVGRVTDTQYF. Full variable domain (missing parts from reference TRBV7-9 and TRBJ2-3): DTGVSQNPRHKITKRGQNVTFRCDPISEHNRLYWYRQTLGQGPEFLTYFQNEAQLEKSRLLSDRFSAERPKGSFSTLEIQRTEQGDSAMYLCASSSGVGRVTDTQYFGPGTRLTVL.

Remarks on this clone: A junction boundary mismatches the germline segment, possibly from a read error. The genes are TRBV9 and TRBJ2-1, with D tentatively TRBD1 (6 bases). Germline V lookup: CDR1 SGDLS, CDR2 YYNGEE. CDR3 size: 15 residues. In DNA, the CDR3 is TGCGCCAGCAGCGTATGGGACACCCCTTACAATGGGCAGTTCTTC. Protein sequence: CASSVWDTPYNGQFF.

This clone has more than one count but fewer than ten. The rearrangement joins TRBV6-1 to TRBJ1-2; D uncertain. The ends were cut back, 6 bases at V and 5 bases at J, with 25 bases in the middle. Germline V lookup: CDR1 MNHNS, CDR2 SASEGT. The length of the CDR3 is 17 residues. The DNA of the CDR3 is TGTGCCAGCAGCCGAACCGGACCGGACCAAACGGGGTATGGCTACACCTTC. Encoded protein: CASSRTGPDQTGYGYTF.

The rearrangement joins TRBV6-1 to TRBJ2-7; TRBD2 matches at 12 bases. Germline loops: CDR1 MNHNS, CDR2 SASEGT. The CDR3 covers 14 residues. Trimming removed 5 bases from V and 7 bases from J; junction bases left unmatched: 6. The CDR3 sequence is CASSSGTSGREQYF. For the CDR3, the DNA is TGTGCCAGCAGTTCCGGGACTAGCGGGCGGGAGCAGTACTTC.

CDR3 residues: CASSGPLGQGWEYF. In DNA form, the CDR3 reads TGTGCCAGCAGCGGCCCGCTGGGCCAGGGGTGGGAGTACTTC. This chain joins TRBV6-1 and TRBJ2-5; D is perhaps TRBD1 (6 bases). V lost 6 bases and J lost 12, with 23 bases in between. The CDR3 is 14 amino acids. Germline CDR1 reads MNHNS; CDR2 reads SASEGT.